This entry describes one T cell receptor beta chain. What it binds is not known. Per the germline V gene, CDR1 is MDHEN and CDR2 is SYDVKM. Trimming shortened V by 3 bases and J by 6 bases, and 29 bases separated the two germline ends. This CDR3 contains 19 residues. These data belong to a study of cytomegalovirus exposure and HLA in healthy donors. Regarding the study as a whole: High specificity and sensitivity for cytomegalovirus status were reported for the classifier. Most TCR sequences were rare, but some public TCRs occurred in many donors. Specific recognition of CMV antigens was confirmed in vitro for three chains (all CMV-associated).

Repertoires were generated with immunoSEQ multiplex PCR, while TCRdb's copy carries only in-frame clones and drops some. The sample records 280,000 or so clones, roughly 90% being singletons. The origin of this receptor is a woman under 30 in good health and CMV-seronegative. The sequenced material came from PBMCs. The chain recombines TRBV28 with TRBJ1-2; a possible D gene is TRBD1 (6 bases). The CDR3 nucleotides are TGTGCCAGCAGTTTGTCATTCAACCCAAAATTGACAGGCGTGAATGGCTACACCTTC. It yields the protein CASSLSFNPKLTGVNGYTF.